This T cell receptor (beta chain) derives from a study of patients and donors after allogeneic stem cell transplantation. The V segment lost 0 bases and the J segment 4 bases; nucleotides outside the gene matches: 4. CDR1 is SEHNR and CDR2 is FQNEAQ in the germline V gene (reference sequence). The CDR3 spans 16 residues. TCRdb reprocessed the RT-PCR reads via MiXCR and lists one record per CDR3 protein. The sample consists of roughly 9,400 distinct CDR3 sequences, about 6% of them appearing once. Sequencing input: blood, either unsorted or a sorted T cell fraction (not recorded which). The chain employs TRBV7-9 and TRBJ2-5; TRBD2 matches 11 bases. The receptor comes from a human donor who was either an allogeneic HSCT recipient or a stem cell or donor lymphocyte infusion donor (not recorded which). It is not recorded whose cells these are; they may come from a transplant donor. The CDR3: CASSLAISGRVETQYF. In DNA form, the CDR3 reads TGTGCCAGCAGCTTAGCGATTAGCGGGAGGGTAGAGACCCAGTACTTC.